Below are 25 T cell receptor beta chains sequenced from a single sample in a study of T cell repertoires in aging, cancer and after chemotherapy. The template was genomic DNA from peripheral blood, not RNA. Multiplex touch-down PCR with TRB-A/B primers amplified rearranged V-D-J TRB sequences. Each CDR3 protein is one row after TCRdb ran MiXCR on the multiplex PCR reads. Of approximately 8,000 distinct CDR3 sequences listed, roughly 37% are singletons. The material sequenced was blood. These receptors came from a human donor in good health.

The rearrangement joins TRBV13 to TRBJ2-5; 10 positions agree with TRBD1. J lost 5 bases, V lost 5 bases, and 5 bases had no gene match. CDR1 is PRHDT and CDR2 is FYEKMQ in the germline V gene (reference sequence). The CDR3 length is 14 residues. CDR3 protein: CASSQRGQGETQYF. The CDR3, as DNA: TGTGCCAGCAGCCAAAGGGGACAGGGGGAGACCCAGTACTTC.

The chain employs TRBV24-1 and TRBJ2-1; 9 nucleotides agree with TRBD1. Looked up from germline, CDR1 is KGHDR and CDR2 is SFDVKD. CDR3 length: 20 residues. V lost 2 bases and J lost 10; bases outside the gene matches: 23. The CDR3, as DNA: TGTGCCACCAGTGATTGGGGACAGGGAATCCCGCCGGAGATTTCGTGGGAGCAGTTCTTC. It codes for CATSDWGQGIPPEISWEQFF.

This clonotype was observed a handful of times. CDR3 region: CAKARHPYYGYTF. The CDR3 region has the DNA TGTGCCAAGGCCCGGCATCCCTACTATGGCTACACCTTC. This chain uses TRBV6-5 with TRBJ1-2; D remains unclear. The CDR3 runs 13 residues. Trimming stripped 10 bases from V and 3 bases from J, with 15 bases between. Germline V lookup: CDR1 MNHEY, CDR2 SVGAGI.

The genes are TRBV6-6 and TRBJ1-1, with a weak D call TRBD1 (5 bases). The CDR3 length is 12 residues. The germline V gene encodes CDR1 MNHNY and CDR2 SVGAGI (reference sequence). V was clipped by 6 bases and J by 10 bases, with 15 bases between them. CDR3 DNA sequence: TGTGCCAGCAGGACGGGCAGGGTAACAGCTTTCTTT. Its translation: CASRTGRVTAFF.

A few counts support this clonotype. The V call is TRBV7-9, the J call TRBJ2-4; 11 bases line up with TRBD2. Per the germline V gene, CDR1 is SEHNR and CDR2 is FQNEAQ (reference sequence). The V gene end was trimmed by 3 bases and the J gene end by 6 bases; junction bases not matched to a gene: 1. The CDR3 consists of 14 residues. Here the CDR3 DNA reads TGTGCCAGCAGCTTCGGGACTAGCGGAAACATTCAGTACTTC. Amino acids: CASSFGTSGNIQYF.

The rearrangement links TRBV29-1 to TRBJ1-1; D might be TRBD1 (5 bases). Germline CDR1 and CDR2: SQVTM and ANQGSEA. The V end was cut by 6 bases, the J end by 1 base, with 6 bases between. The CDR3 runs to 11 residues. Written as DNA, the CDR3 is TGCAGCGTGCAGGGGAACACTGAAGCTTTCTTT. Amino acids: CSVQGNTEAFF.

This chain uses TRBV27 with TRBJ1-6; a possible D gene is TRBD1 (5 bases). V was clipped by 3 bases and J by 0 bases, with 12 bases between them. CDR1 and CDR2 from the germline V gene are MNHEY and SMNVEV (reference sequence). This CDR3 spans 17 amino acids. In DNA form, the CDR3 reads TGTGCCAGCAGTTTGGGGGGACCGAACTCCTATAATTCACCCCTCCACTTT. This translates into CASSLGGPNSYNSPLHF.

The chain links TRBV4-3 to TRBJ2-3; 9 bases are a match to TRBD1. Germline lookup yields CDR1 LGHNA and CDR2 YSLEER. Losses at the gene ends were 2 bases for V and 6 bases for J; bases not matched to a gene: 6. The CDR3 length is 15 residues. CDR3 amino acids: CASSQTRQGVDTQYF. In DNA form, the CDR3 reads TGCGCCAGCAGCCAAACAAGACAGGGGGTGGATACGCAGTATTTT.

A word on this clonotype: At one of its ends the junction is not consistent with the germline gene, which may arise from a read error. V gene TRBV6-5 combines with J gene TRBJ2-2, with 7 bases fitting TRBD1. The CDR3 is made up of 18 amino acids. Germline lookup yields CDR1 MNHEY and CDR2 SVGAGI. CDR3 loop: CGSSYAPGSGGNTGELFF. Written as DNA, the CDR3 is TGTGGCAGCAGTTATGCCCCTGGGTCAGGGGGGAACACCGGGGAGCTGTTTTTT.

This clonotype has a handful of counts. This chain connects TRBV30 to TRBJ2-2, with D tentatively TRBD2 (6 bases). Trimming shortened V by 3 bases and J by 4 bases, and 15 bases separated the two germline ends. The CDR3 totals 15 residues. The germline gives CDR1 GTSNPN, CDR2 SVGIG (reference sequence). In DNA, the CDR3 is TGTGCCTGGAGGAAAGCGGGCGGGTTCACCGGGGAGCTGTTTTTT. Its translation: CAWRKAGGFTGELFF.

The chain joins TRBV6-2 or TRBV6-3 to TRBJ2-1; 7 bases are a match to TRBD2. The CDR3 contains 16 residues. The V gene's germline CDR1 is MNHEY and CDR2 SVGEGT. Trimming took 0 bases from V and 2 from J; bases not matched to a gene: 4. For the CDR3, the DNA is TGTGCCAGCAGTTACTCTAGCGGGTTCGCCTACAATGAGCAGTTCTTC. Translated: CASSYSSGFAYNEQFF.

This clonotype has a handful of counts. This sequence joins TRBV6-6 and TRBJ2-7; D tentatively fits TRBD1 or TRBD2 (5 bases each). Trimming cost V 8 bases and J 3 bases, with 5 bases left between them. The CDR3 extends over 10 amino acids. Germline assignment: CDR1 MNHNY and CDR2 SVGAGI (reference sequence). The CDR3 here is CASGGYEQYF. In DNA form, the CDR3 reads TGTGCCAGCGGGGGCTACGAGCAGTACTTC.

This clonotype counts as medium-sized. The chain carries TRBV30 and TRBJ2-3; the D is unclear. CDR1 and CDR2 (germline): GTSNPN, SVGIG (reference sequence). V lost 0 bases and J 2 bases, leaving 6 bases between the germline ends. This CDR3 contains 13 residues. The CDR3 protein is CAWSVQVTDTQYF. Written as DNA, the CDR3 is TGTGCCTGGAGTGTGCAGGTCACAGATACGCAGTATTTT.

This clonotype was counted once. This may stem from a read error, because a much larger clone lies one nucleotide away. J is TRBJ2-2 and V is TRBV6-4; D is perhaps TRBD2 (5 bases). The CDR3 runs 13 residues. The germline CDR1 and CDR2 sequences are MRHNA and SNTAGT. The CDR3 protein is CASSDSNTGEPFF. DNA of the CDR3: TGTGCCAGCAGTGACTCGAACACCGGGGAGCCGTTTTTT.

By sample fraction, this clonotype is large. V gene TRBV29-1 combines with J gene TRBJ2-2, with D maybe TRBD1 (6 bases). CDR1 and CDR2 from the germline V gene are SQVTM and ANQGSEA. The CDR3 totals 14 residues. The V end lost 4 bases, the J end lost 6 bases, and 15 bases lay between the germline ends. In nucleotides, the CDR3 is TGCAGCGTTGCCCCCTTACCAGGGGCCGGGGAGCTGTTTTTT. The encoded protein is CSVAPLPGAGELFF.

By sample share, this clonotype is medium-sized (0.01 to 0.1%). The rearrangement links TRBV29-1 to TRBJ2-7, with D unclear. The CDR3 spans 13 residues. Germline V CDR1 and CDR2: SQVTM, ANQGSEA. With 5 bases removed from V and 2 bases from J, the gap between germline ends came to 13 bases. The CDR3 nucleotides read TGCAGCGTTTATCTGGGGAAAGCCTACGAGCAGTACTTC. Its translation: CSVYLGKAYEQYF.

This clonotype is classed as medium-sized. The V call is TRBV6-1, the J call TRBJ2-3; D is uncertain. The CDR3 consists of 12 residues. V lost 2 bases to trimming and J lost 5 bases, with 5 bases between them. Germline V gene sequence: CDR1 MNHNS, CDR2 SASEGT. CDR3 in amino acids: CASSEILDTQYF. Written as DNA, the CDR3 is TGTGCCAGCAGTGAAATTCTAGATACGCAGTATTTT.

As regards this clonotype: A much larger clone lies one base from this, so it may be a read error. V gene TRBV27 combines with J gene TRBJ2-6; D is ambiguous. V was pared by 6 bases and J by 2 bases, with 5 bases between. The CDR3 contains 13 residues. In germline, CDR1 is MNHEY, CDR2 SMNVEV (reference sequence). The DNA of the CDR3 is TGTGCCAGCAGATTAGCTGGGGCCAACGTCCTGACTTTC. Protein sequence: CASRLAGANVLTF.

The chain combines TRBV10-3 with TRBJ2-5; 9 bases align to TRBD2. The last part of the DNA fits TRBJ2-7 better; the J call may be wrong. CDR3 length: 14 residues. The V gene's germline CDR1 is ENHRY and CDR2 SYGVKD. The CDR3 bases are TGTGCCATCAGGGATAGCGGGGGCTCCTACGAGCAGTACTTC. This translates into CAIRDSGGSYEQYF.

This chain uses TRBV6-2 or TRBV6-3 with TRBJ2-3; no definite D call. Germline lookup yields CDR1 MNHEY and CDR2 SVGEGT. The CDR3 length is 15 residues. The germline V and J ends were trimmed by 0 bases and 2 bases, with 9 bases remaining between them. CDR3 residues: CASSYSSGPTDTQYF. The DNA of the CDR3 is TGTGCCAGCAGTTACTCGTCGGGCCCCACAGATACGCAGTATTTT.

V gene TRBV24-1 combines with J gene TRBJ2-2; TRBD1 aligns across 7 bases. V was pared by 7 bases and J by 3 bases, with 4 bases of the junction left unmatched. Germline V gives CDR1 KGHDR, CDR2 SFDVKD. This CDR3 spans 14 amino acids. The chain's CDR3 is CATRPGTDTGELFF. The CDR3 DNA reads TGTGCCACCAGACCCGGGACAGACACCGGGGAGCTGTTTTTT.

This clonotype is termed medium-sized (0.01 to 0.1%). The J gene is TRBJ2-3, the V gene TRBV6-5; D unclear. This CDR3 comprises 13 residues. Germline CDR1 is MNHEY and CDR2 is SVGAGI. V lost 5 bases and J lost 6, with 12 bases in between. CDR3 sequence: CASSPSGTDTQYF. CDR3 nucleotides: TGTGCCAGCAGTCCCTCCGGTACGGATACGCAGTATTTT.

The chain couples TRBV6-5 to TRBJ2-1; TRBD2 matches at 7 bases. The CDR3 covers 13 residues. J was trimmed by 2 bases and V by 8 bases; bases with no gene match: 3. The germline CDR1 and CDR2 sequences are MNHEY and SVGAGI. The CDR3 loop reads CASGGSPYNEQFF. For the CDR3, the DNA is TGTGCCAGCGGCGGGAGTCCCTACAATGAGCAGTTCTTC.

In its sample, this clonotype is medium-sized. The chain recombines TRBV29-1 with TRBJ1-6, with D tentatively TRBD1 (6 bases). The CDR3 is 13 amino acids. Germline lookup yields CDR1 SQVTM and CDR2 ANQGSEA. V lost 4 bases and J lost 9, with 13 bases in between. The CDR3 region has the DNA TGCAGCGTTGCGGGCAGGGGAGGTTCACCCCTCCACTTT. As protein: CSVAGRGGSPLHF.

The rearrangement links TRBV19 to TRBJ1-1; the D is unclear. From germline, CDR1 is LNHDA and CDR2 SQIVND (reference sequence). Trimming stripped 7 bases from V and 7 bases from J, with 19 bases between. The CDR3 length is 14 residues. CDR3 sequence: CASIPDTVPGEAFF. The CDR3 DNA reads as TGTGCCAGTATTCCTGACACGGTTCCAGGTGAAGCTTTCTTT.